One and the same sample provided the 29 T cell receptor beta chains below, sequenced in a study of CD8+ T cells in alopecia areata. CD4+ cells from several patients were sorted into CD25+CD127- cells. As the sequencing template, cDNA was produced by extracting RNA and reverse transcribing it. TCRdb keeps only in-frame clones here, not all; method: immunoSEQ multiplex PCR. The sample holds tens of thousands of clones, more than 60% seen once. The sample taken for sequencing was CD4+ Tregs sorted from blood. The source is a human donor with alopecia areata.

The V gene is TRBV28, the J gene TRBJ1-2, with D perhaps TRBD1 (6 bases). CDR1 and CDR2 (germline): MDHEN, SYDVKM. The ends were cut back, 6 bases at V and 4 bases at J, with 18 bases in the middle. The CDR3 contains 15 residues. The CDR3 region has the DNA TGTGCCAGCAGGCTAAACCCAGGGGCAGGCTATGGCTACACCTTC. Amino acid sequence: CASRLNPGAGYGYTF.

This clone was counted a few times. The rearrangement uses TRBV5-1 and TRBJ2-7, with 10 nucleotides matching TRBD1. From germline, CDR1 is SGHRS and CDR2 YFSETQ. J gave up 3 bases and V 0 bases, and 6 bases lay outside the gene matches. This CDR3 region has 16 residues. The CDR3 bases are TGCGCCAGCAGCTTGGAAGGTCGGACAGGGGGCTACGAGCAGTACTTC. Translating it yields CASSLEGRTGGYEQYF.

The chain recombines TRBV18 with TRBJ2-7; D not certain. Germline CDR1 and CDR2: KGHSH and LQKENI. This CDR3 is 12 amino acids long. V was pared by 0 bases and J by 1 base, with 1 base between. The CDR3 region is CASSPPSYEQYF. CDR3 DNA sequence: TGTGCCAGCTCACCACCTTCCTACGAGCAGTACTTC. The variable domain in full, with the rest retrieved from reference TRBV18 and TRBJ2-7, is NAGVMQNPRHLVRRRGQEARLRCSPMKGHSHVYWYRQLPEEGLKFMVYLQKENIIDESGMPKERFSAEFPKEGPSILRIQQVVRGDSAAYFCASSPPSYEQYFGPGTRLTVT.

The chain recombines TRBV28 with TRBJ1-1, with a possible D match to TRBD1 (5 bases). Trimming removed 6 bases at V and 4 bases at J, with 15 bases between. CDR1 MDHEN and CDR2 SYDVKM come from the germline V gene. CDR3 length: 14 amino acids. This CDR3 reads CASRPQTGGTEAFF. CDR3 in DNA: TGTGCCAGCAGACCCCAAACCGGGGGCACTGAAGCTTTCTTT.

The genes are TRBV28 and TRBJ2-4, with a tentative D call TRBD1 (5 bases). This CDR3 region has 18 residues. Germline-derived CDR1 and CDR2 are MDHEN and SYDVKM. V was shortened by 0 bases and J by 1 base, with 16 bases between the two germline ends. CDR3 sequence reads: CASSLWGQGILAKNIQYF. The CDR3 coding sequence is TGTGCCAGCAGTTTATGGGGGCAGGGAATTCTGGCCAAAAACATTCAGTACTTC.

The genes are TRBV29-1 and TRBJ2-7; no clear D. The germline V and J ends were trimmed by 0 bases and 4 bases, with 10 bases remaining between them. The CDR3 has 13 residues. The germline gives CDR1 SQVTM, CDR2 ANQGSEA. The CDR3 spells CSVEDFPAYEQYF. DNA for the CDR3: TGCAGCGTTGAAGATTTCCCAGCTTACGAGCAGTACTTC.

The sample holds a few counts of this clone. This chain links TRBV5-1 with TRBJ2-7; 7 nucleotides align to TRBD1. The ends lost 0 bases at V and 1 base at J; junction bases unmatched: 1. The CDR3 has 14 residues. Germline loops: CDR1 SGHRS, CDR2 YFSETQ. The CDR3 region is CASSLETGSYEQYF. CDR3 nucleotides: TGCGCCAGCAGCTTGGAGACAGGGTCCTACGAGCAGTACTTC.

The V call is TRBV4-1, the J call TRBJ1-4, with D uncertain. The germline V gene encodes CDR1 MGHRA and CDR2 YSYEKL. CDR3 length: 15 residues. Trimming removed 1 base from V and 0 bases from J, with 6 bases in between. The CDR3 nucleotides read TGCGCCAGCAGCCAAGGGGATGCAACTAATGAAAAACTGTTTTTT. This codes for CASSQGDATNEKLFF.

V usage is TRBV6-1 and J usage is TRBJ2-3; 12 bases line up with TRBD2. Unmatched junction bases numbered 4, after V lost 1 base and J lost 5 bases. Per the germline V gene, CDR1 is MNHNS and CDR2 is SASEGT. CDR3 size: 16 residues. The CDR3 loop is CASSEGLAGGIDTQYF. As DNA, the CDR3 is TGTGCCAGCAGTGAAGGGCTAGCGGGAGGGATAGATACGCAGTATTTT.

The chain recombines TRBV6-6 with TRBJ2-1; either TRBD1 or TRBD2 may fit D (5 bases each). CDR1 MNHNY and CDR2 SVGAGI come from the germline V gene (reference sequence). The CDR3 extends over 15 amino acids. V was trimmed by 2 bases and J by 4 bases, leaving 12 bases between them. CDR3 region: CASSYDRGVYNEQFF. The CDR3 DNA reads TGTGCCAGCAGTTACGACAGAGGGGTTTACAATGAGCAGTTCTTC.

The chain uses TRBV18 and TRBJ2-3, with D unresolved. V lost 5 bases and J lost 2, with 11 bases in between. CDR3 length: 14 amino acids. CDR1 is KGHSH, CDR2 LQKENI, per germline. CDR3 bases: TGTGCCAGCTCATGGGCAGGCCTCACAGATACGCAGTATTTT. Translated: CASSWAGLTDTQYF.

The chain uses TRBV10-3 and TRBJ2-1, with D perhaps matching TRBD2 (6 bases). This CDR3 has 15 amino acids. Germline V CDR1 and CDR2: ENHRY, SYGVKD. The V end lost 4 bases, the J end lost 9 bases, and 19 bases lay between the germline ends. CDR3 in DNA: TGTGCCATCAGTGCCCTAGAAGGACTAAAGGGTGAGCAGTTCTTC. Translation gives CAISALEGLKGEQFF.

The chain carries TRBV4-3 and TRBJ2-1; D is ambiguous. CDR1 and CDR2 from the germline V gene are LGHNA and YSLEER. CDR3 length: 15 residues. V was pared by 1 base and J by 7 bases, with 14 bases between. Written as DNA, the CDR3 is TGCGCCAGCAGCCAAGCCTTGATGACTCCGAATGAGCAGTTCTTC. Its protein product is CASSQALMTPNEQFF.

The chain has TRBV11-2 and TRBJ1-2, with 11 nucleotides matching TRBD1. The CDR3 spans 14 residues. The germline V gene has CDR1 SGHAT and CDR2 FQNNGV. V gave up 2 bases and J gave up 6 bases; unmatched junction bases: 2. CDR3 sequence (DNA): TGTGCCAGCAGCTTACTGGGACAGGGGGATGGCTACACCTTC. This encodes CASSLLGQGDGYTF.

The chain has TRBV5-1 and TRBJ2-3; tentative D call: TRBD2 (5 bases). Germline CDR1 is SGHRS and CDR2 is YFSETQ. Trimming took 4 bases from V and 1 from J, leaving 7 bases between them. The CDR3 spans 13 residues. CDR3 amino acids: CASSGAGTDTQYF. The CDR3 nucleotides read TGCGCCAGCAGCGGAGCGGGCACAGATACGCAGTATTTT.

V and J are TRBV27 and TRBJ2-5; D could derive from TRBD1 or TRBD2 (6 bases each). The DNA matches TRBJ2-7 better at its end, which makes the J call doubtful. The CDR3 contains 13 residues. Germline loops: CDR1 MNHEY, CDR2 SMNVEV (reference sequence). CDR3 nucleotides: TGTGCCAGCAAGGGGAGGACAGCCTACGAGCAGTACTTC. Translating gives CASKGRTAYEQYF.

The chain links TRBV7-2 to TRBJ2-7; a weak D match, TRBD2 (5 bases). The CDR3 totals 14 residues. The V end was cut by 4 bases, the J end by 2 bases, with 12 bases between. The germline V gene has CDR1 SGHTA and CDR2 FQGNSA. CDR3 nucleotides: TGTGCCAGCAGCTCACGGTCGGGGACCTACGAGCAGTACTTC. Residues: CASSSRSGTYEQYF.

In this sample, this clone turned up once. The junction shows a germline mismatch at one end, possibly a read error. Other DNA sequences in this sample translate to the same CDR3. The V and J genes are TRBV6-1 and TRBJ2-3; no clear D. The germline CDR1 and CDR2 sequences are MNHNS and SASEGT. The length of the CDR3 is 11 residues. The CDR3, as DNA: TGCGCCAGCAGTGTTCTGGATACGCAGTATTTT. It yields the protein CASSVLDTQYF.

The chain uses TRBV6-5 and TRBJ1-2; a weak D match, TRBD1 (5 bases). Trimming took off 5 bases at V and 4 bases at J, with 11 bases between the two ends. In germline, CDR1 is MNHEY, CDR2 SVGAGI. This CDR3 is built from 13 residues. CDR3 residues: CASSPRDGYGYTF. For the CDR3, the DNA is TGTGCCAGCAGTCCCCGGGACGGCTATGGCTACACCTTC.

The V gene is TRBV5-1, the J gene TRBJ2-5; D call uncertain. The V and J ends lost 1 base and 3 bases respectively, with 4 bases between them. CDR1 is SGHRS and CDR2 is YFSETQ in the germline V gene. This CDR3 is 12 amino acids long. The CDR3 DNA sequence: TGCGCCAGCAGCTTGAGGGAAGAGACCCAGTACTTC. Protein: CASSLREETQYF.

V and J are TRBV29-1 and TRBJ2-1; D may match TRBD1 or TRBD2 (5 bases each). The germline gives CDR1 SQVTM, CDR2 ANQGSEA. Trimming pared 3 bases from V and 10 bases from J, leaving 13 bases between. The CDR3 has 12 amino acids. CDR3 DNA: TGCAGCGTTGATTTCCCGGGGCGGGAGCAGTTCTTC. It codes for CSVDFPGREQFF.

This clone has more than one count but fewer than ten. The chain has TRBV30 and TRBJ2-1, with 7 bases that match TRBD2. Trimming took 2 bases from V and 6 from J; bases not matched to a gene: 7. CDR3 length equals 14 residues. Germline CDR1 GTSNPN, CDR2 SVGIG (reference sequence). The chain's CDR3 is CAWSSRDYINEQFF. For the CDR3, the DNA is TGTGCCTGGAGTTCCCGGGACTACATCAATGAGCAGTTCTTC.

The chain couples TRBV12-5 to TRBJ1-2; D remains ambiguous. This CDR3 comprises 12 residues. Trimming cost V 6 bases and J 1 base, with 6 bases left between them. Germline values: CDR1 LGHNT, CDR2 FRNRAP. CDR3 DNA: TGTGCTAGTGGCATTGATAACTATGGCTACACCTTC. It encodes CASGIDNYGYTF.

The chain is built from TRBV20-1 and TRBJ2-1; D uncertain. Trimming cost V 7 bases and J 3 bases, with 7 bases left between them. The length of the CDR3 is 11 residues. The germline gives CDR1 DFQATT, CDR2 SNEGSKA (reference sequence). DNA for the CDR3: TGCAGTGTCCCGCGCTACAATGAGCAGTTCTTC. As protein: CSVPRYNEQFF.

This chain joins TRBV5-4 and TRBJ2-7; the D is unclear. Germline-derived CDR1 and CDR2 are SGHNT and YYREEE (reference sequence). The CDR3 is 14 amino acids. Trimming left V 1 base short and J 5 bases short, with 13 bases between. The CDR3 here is CASSLFYRTDEQYF. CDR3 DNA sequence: TGTGCCAGCAGCTTGTTTTACAGAACGGACGAGCAGTACTTC.

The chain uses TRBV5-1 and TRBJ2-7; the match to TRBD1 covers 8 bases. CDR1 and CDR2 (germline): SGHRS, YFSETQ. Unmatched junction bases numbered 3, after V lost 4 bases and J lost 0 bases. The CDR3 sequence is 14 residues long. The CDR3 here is CASSLTGASYEQYF. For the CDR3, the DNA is TGCGCCAGCAGCCTGACAGGGGCCTCCTACGAGCAGTACTTC.

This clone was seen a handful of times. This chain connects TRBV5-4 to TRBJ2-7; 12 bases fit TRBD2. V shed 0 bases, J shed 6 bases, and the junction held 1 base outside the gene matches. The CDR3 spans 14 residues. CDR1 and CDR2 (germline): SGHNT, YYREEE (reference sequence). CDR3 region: CASSLVLAGGEQYF. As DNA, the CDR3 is TGTGCCAGCAGCTTGGTACTAGCGGGAGGCGAGCAGTACTTC.

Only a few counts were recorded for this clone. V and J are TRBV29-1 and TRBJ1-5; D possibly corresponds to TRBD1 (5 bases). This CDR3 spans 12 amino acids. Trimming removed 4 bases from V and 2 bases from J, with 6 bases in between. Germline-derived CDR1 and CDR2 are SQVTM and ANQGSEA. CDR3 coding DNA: TGCAGCGTTGGAGGGGGCAATCAGCCCCAGCATTTT. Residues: CSVGGGNQPQHF.

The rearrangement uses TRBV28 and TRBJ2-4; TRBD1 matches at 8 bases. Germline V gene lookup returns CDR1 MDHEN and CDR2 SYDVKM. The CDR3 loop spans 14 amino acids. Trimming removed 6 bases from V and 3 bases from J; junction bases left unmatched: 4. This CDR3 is CASSPTGVKNIQYF. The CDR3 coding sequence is TGTGCCAGCAGCCCGACAGGGGTCAAAAACATTCAGTACTTC.